Described below is a single TCR beta chain sequence and its context. What it recognizes is unknown. Produced via immunoSEQ multiplex PCR; TCRdb's table is partial and in-frame only. The table includes roughly 140,000 clones, 88% detected once. The sample is drawn from a study of T cell responses to AZD1222 COVID-19 vaccine. The CDR3 consists of 14 residues. Trimming stripped 1 base from V and 1 base from J, with 8 bases between. CDR1 is SGDLS, CDR2 YYNGEE, per germline. Overall study findings and caveats: Targets within unmutated variant regions were reportedly found for nearly half of spike-specific TCRs.

This rearrangement joins TRBV9 to TRBJ1-1, with D unclear. Sequenced material: peripheral blood, taken 28 days after the second AZD1222 dose. The receptor's source is an adult who received the AZD1222 COVID-19 vaccine. The chain's CDR3 is CASSVFSENTEAFF. Written as DNA, the CDR3 is TGTGCCAGCAGCGTATTTTCAGAGAACACTGAAGCTTTCTTT.